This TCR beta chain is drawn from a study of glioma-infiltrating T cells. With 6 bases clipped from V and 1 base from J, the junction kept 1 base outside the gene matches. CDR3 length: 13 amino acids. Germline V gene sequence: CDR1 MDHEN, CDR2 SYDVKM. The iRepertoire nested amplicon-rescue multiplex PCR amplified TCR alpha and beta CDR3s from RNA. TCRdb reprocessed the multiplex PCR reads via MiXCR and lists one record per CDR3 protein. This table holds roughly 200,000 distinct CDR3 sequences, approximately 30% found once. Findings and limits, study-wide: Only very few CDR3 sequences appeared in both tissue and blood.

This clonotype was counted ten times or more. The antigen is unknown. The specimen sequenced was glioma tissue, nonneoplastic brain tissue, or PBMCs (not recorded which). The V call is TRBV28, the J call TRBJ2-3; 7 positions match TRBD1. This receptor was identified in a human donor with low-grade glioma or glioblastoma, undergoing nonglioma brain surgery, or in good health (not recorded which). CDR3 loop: CASSGQGTDTQYF. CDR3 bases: TGTGCCAGCAGCGGACAGGGCACAGATACGCAGTATTTT.